These T cell receptor beta chains were read from a single sample in a study of identical twins. A single record per CDR3 protein comes from TCRdb applying MiXCR to the 5' RACE reads. The repertoire holds around 650,000 distinct CDR3 sequences, with 7.1% as singletons. These data are also associated with another study on yellow fever vaccine responses in identical twins.

Source material: PBMCs. The receptors here all came from a woman younger than 30 in good health. CDR3s include the opening cysteine and the closing phenylalanine or tryptophan. The order of the fields is clone size, D gene, CDR3 length, V gene, J gene, CDR3 protein, CDR3 DNA. D genes are given only for firm matches. A clone size is listed for some rows: how often the clone was seen (once, few, many), or a class if it is expanded.

NA	NA	17	TRBV7-6	TRBJ2-2	CASTQRVGQGNTGELFF	TGTGCCAGCACCCAGAGGGTTGGGCAGGGAAACACCGGGGAGCTGTTTTTT
many	NA	15	TRBV29-1	TRBJ2-2	CSVGLADANTGELFF	TGCAGCGTTGGGCTAGCTGACGCGAACACCGGGGAGCTGTTTTTT
many	TRBD2	17	TRBV10-1	TRBJ2-2	CASSESELAIRNGELFF	TGCGCCAGCAGTGAGTCGGAACTAGCGATACGGAACGGGGAGCTGTTTTTT
many	TRBD2	14	TRBV29-1	TRBJ2-1	CSVEGLLADPTPFF	TGCAGCGTTGAAGGGTTACTAGCGGACCCCACTCCGTTCTTC
few	NA	15	TRBV19	TRBJ1-4	CASSIRTLTNEKLFF	TGTGCCAGTAGTATCCGGACACTTACTAATGAAAAACTGTTTTTT
few	TRBD1	14	TRBV12-5	TRBJ2-1	CASGLSQTGDEQFF	TGTGCTAGTGGTTTGTCACAGACAGGGGATGAGCAGTTCTTC
NA	TRBD1	16	TRBV24-1	TRBJ2-1	CATSDPQGATYNEQFF	TGTGCCACCAGTGATCCCCAGGGGGCCACCTACAATGAGCAGTTCTTC
few	TRBD1	17	TRBV28	TRBJ1-2	CASSSPDGTGGHYGYTF	TGTGCCAGCAGTTCCCCCGACGGGACAGGGGGCCACTATGGCTACACCTTC
NA	TRBD1	14	TRBV12-3/TRBV12-4	TRBJ2-5	CASSPTGATETQYF	TGTGCCAGCAGTCCCACAGGGGCCACGGAGACCCAGTACTTC
few	NA	15	TRBV7-2	TRBJ2-7	CASSLDTGSGYEQYF	TGTGCCAGCAGCTTAGATACAGGGAGCGGGTACGAGCAGTACTTC
NA	NA	15	TRBV5-1	TRBJ2-7	CASSSQGFSSYEQYF	TGCGCCAGCAGCTCTCAGGGTTTCTCCTCCTACGAGCAGTACTTC
few	NA	14	TRBV12-3/TRBV12-4	TRBJ2-7	CASSSYTSSYEQYF	TGTGCCAGCAGTTCCTACACGTCCTCCTACGAGCAGTACTTC
NA	NA	15	TRBV16	TRBJ1-5	CASSHGRTSNQPQHF	TGTGCCAGCAGCCACGGACGGACTTCCAATCAGCCCCAGCATTTT
NA	NA	12	TRBV27	TRBJ2-2	CASFAFTGELFF	TGTGCCAGCTTCGCCTTCACCGGGGAGCTGTTTTTT
NA	TRBD1	14	TRBV20-1	TRBJ2-1	CSAGDRDSRDVQFF	TGCAGTGCTGGGGACAGGGATTCTAGGGATGTCCAGTTCTTC
NA	NA	14	TRBV5-1	TRBJ2-1	CASSPARAVNEQFF	TGCGCCAGCAGCCCGGCACGGGCGGTCAATGAGCAGTTCTTC
few	NA	15	TRBV20-1	TRBJ1-5	CSARMGQISNQPQHF	TGCAGTGCTAGGATGGGGCAGATTAGCAATCAGCCCCAGCATTTT
few	TRBD2	16	TRBV3-1	TRBJ2-3	CASSQFLAGATDTQYF	TGTGCCAGCAGCCAATTTTTAGCGGGGGCCACAGATACGCAGTATTTT
NA	NA	13	TRBV20-1	TRBJ1-1	CSAVRGIGAEAFF	TGCAGTGCAGTACGAGGCATCGGGGCTGAAGCTTTCTTT
few	NA	16	TRBV12-3/TRBV12-4	TRBJ2-1	CASSPGRADTYNEQFF	TGTGCCAGCAGCCCCGGACGAGCGGATACCTACAATGAGCAGTTCTTC
NA	NA	12	TRBV19	TRBJ2-5	CASSDRFETQYF	TGTGCCAGTAGTGACAGATTCGAGACCCAGTACTTC
NA	NA	16	TRBV14	TRBJ2-1	CASSQDVKAFYNEQFF	TGTGCCAGCAGCCAAGATGTTAAAGCCTTCTACAATGAGCAGTTCTTC
NA	NA	15	TRBV10-3	TRBJ2-3	CAISDHTSSTDTQYF	TGTGCCATCAGTGACCACACGAGCAGCACAGATACGCAGTATTTT
few	TRBD2	13	TRBV12-3/TRBV12-4	TRBJ2-5	CASSSRLAGREDF	TGTGCCAGCAGTTCACGACTAGCGGGACGGGAAGACTTC